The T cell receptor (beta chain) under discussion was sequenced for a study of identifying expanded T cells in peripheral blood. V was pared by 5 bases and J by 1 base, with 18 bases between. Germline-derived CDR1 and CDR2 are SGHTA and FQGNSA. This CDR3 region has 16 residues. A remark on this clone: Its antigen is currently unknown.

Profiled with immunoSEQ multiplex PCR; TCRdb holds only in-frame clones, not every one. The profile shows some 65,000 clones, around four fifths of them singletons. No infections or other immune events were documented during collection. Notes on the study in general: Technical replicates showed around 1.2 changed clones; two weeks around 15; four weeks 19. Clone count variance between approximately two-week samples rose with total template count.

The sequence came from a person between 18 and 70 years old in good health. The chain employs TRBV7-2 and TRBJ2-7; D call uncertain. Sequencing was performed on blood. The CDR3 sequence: CASSSRIDRPSYEQYF. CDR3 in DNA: TGTGCCAGCAGCAGCCGCATTGACCGACCATCCTACGAGCAGTACTTC.